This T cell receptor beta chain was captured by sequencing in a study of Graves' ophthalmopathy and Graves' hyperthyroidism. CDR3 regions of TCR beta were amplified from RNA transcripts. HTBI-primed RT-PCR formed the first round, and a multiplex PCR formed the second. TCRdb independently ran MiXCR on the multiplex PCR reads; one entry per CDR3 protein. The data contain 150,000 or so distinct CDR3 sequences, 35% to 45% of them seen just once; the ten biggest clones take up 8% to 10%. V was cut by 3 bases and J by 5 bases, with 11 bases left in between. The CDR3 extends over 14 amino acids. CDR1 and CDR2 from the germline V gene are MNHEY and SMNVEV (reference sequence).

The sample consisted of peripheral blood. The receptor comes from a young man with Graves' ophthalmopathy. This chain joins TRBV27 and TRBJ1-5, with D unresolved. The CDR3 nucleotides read TGTGCCAGCAGTTTTGCGGGTTTGGATCAGCCCCAGCATTTT. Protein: CASSFAGLDQPQHF.